The clone carrying this T cell receptor beta chain was seen only once. As yet, its antigen is unknown. This specimen comes from a study of radiotherapy plus CTLA-4 blockade in lung cancer. Study background: Among patients, approximately 17% showed objective responses, and 25% to 35% had disease control.

Study-wide results and limits: Response, reportedly, was best predicted by interferon-beta along with early blood T cell clone dynamics. In blood, tumor-derived TCR clones expanded after radiotherapy plus ipilimumab.

Focal radiation with ipilimumab CTLA-4 blockade was given to patients with chemo-refractory metastatic non-small-cell lung cancer. Sequencing used immunoSEQ multiplex PCR; TCRdb keeps in-frame clones, though not all of them. Found here are 90,000 to 130,000 clones, roughly 80% of them singletons; the top ten hold 3.3%. The TCR comes from a human donor with non-small cell lung cancer that progressed on radiotherapy plus ipilimumab. Some clones in this sample may be carry-over from other donors' samples. Source: peripheral blood, taken from a patient treated with radiotherapy plus ipilimumab.

CDR3 sequence (DNA): TGTGCCAGCAGCGTAGATCAGGGCTCTGAAGCTTTCTTT. Protein sequence: CASSVDQGSEAFF. V and J are TRBV9 and TRBJ1-1; TRBD1 is a possible D gene (5 bases). The germline V gene encodes CDR1 SGDLS and CDR2 YYNGEE. The CDR3 is 13 residues long. Deletions cut 0 bases from V and 6 bases from J, with 9 bases between.